This TCR beta chain came from a study of shared clonotypes between healthy human individuals. Across the whole study: Three CD4 naive, three CD4 memory, two CD8 naive and one CD8 memory plate were used per donor.

As defined, naive CD8 cells were CD45RO-negative and positively selected for CCR7, with terminally differentiated effector memory CD45RA+ cells excluded. Study-level points and caveats: When compared with the clonotypes that were shared by all four sorted-subset donors, the non-shared clonotypes turned out to have lower generation probabilities. In general, naive subsets displayed greater estimated richness than memory subsets did.

The sample holds one count of this clone. Its antigen is not known. Study processing details: ImmunoSEQ only sent back junction sequences with no quality scores, so filtering was done differently. Using immunoSEQ multiplex PCR, the repertoire was profiled, and TCRdb retains in-frame clones only, with some absent. The DNA was the basis for D and trimming; V, J and clone size are from that table. The sample shows about 820,000 clones, almost 95% of them seen only once. This CDR3 comprises 15 residues. From germline, CDR1 is MNHEY and CDR2 SVGAGI. With 2 bases clipped from V and 3 bases from J, the junction kept 3 bases outside the gene matches.

This clonotype was obtained from a man aged 25 to 45 in good health. Sequencing was carried out using naive CD8+ T cells sorted from blood. The chain combines TRBV6-5 with TRBJ2-7, with TRBD2 matching over 11 bases. The CDR3 DNA follows: TGTGCCAGCAGTTACCAACTAGCGGGAGTCTACGAGCAGTACTTC. It encodes CASSYQLAGVYEQYF.